This paragraph reports one T cell receptor beta chain. The sample is drawn from a study of blood T cell repertoires in COVID-19. Turning to the study itself: Italy, Spain and the United States were the sources of the convalescent and acute COVID-19 samples. T cells, B-cell-depleted T cells, or PBMCs provided the cDNA or gDNA that served as material.

V was pared by 6 bases and J by 6 bases, with 9 bases of the junction left unmatched. Germline lookup yields CDR1 MDHEN and CDR2 SYDVKM. This CDR3 has 15 residues. Study processing details: Counts of nucleated cells, estimated from reference gene primer amplification, were obtained. Clones were read by immunoSEQ multiplex PCR, and TCRdb kept only the in-frame ones, dropping some. V, J and clone size derive from that table, while D and trimming were established from the DNA sequence. The sample yields 90,000 to 120,000 clones, 88% seen once. The chain links TRBV28 to TRBJ2-3; 10 nucleotides line up with TRBD2. Sequenced sample: peripheral blood. The receptor comes from a man in his fifties with active or convalescent COVID-19. The CDR3 coding sequence is TGTGCCAGCAGCCCTGCTAGCGGGAGACATGATACGCAGTATTTT. Its translation is CASSPASGRHDTQYF.